The 21 T cell receptor beta chains reported below all come from one sample, sequenced in a study of blood T cell repertoires in COVID-19. Profiled with immunoSEQ multiplex PCR; TCRdb holds only in-frame clones, not every one. The data show around 100,000 clones, with approximately 89% seen just once and more than 9.5% held by the top ten. Input material: peripheral blood. Receptors originate from an elderly man with acute or convalescent COVID-19.

The chain joins TRBV6-6 to TRBJ2-5, with no clear D. The V end was cut by 4 bases, the J end by 1 base, with 10 bases between. CDR3 length: 14 residues. In germline, CDR1 is MNHNY, CDR2 SVGAGI (reference sequence). This chain's CDR3 is CASSFPEIQETQYF. CDR3 bases: TGTGCCAGCAGTTTCCCCGAGATCCAAGAGACCCAGTACTTC.

V is TRBV7-9 and J is TRBJ1-1, with 7 bases fitting TRBD1. V shed 5 bases and J 7 bases; nucleotides not matched to a gene: 19. CDR1 SEHNR and CDR2 FQNEAQ come from the germline V gene (reference sequence). The CDR3 extends over 17 amino acids. The CDR3 is CASSHWESQGEVIEAFF. The CDR3 bases are TGTGCCAGCAGCCACTGGGAATCTCAGGGGGAAGTGATTGAAGCTTTCTTT.

CDR3 sequence: CASSVEGRGDNEQFF. In DNA form, the CDR3 reads TGTGCCAGCAGCGTAGAAGGCAGGGGGGACAATGAGCAGTTCTTC. The chain links TRBV9 to TRBJ2-1; D might be TRBD1 (7 bases). CDR1 and CDR2 (germline): SGDLS, YYNGEE. Trimming left V 0 bases short and J 5 bases short, with 12 bases between. There are 15 residues in the CDR3.

The chain is built from TRBV28 and TRBJ2-1, with D perhaps TRBD2 (5 bases). The CDR3 is made up of 14 amino acids. The germline V gene has CDR1 MDHEN and CDR2 SYDVKM. Trimming pared 6 bases from V and 4 bases from J, leaving 13 bases between. The DNA of the CDR3 is TGTGCCAGCAGGTCTGGCGGGCGTTACAATGAGCAGTTCTTC. Its translation is CASRSGGRYNEQFF.

This chain links TRBV6-6 with TRBJ2-7, with 7 nucleotides matching TRBD1. The CDR3 length is 19 residues. Germline-derived CDR1 and CDR2 are MNHNY and SVGAGI (reference sequence). The ends lost 5 bases at V and 3 bases at J; junction bases unmatched: 22. The CDR3: CASSPSQNRQGRSFYEQYF. DNA for the CDR3: TGTGCCAGCAGTCCCTCCCAAAATCGACAGGGTAGATCCTTCTACGAGCAGTACTTC.

This chain joins TRBV5-1 and TRBJ1-1, with a tentative D call TRBD1 (5 bases). Germline-derived CDR1 and CDR2 are SGHRS and YFSETQ. Deletions cut 0 bases from V and 0 bases from J, with 6 bases between. The CDR3 contains 14 residues. DNA of the CDR3: TGCGCCAGCAGCTTGGGGGGCATGAACACTGAAGCTTTCTTT. This encodes CASSLGGMNTEAFF.

The chain employs TRBV27 and TRBJ2-5, with 8 bases fitting TRBD2. The CDR3 length is 15 residues. Unmatched junction bases numbered 9, after V lost 2 bases and J lost 7 bases. Germline lookup yields CDR1 MNHEY and CDR2 SMNVEV (reference sequence). The CDR3 is CASSLAGGREGTQYF. DNA for the CDR3: TGTGCCAGCAGTTTAGCGGGAGGTCGAGAAGGGACCCAGTACTTC.

This clone was observed once. The rearrangement links TRBV30 to TRBJ2-1; TRBD1 matches 8 bases. This CDR3 contains 15 residues. CDR1 is GTSNPN and CDR2 is SVGIG in the germline V gene (reference sequence). The J segment lost 3 bases and the V segment lost 3 bases, leaving 7 bases of the junction unmatched. The CDR3 DNA reads as TGTGCCTGGAGCCGTGGACAGGGATACTACAATGAGCAGTTCTTC. It codes for CAWSRGQGYYNEQFF. The full variable domain, its missing parts supplied by reference TRBV30 and TRBJ2-1, is SQTIHQWPATLVQPVGSPLSLECTVEGTSNPNLYWYRQAAGRGLQLLFYSVGIGQISSEVPQNLSASRPQDRQFILSSKKLLLSDSGFYLCAWSRGQGYYNEQFFGPGTRLTVL.

This chain uses TRBV18 with TRBJ2-1; D possibly corresponds to TRBD2 (6 bases). The CDR3 contains 14 residues. Germline-derived CDR1 and CDR2 are KGHSH and LQKENI. V dropped 4 bases and J dropped 6 bases, with 13 bases sitting between them. CDR3 in amino acids: CASSLSSATNEQFF. DNA for the CDR3: TGTGCCAGCTCACTGTCTAGCGCCACCAATGAGCAGTTCTTC.

CDR3 in DNA: TGTGCCAGCAGTGGGACACCAAGCGGCAATCAGCCCCAGCATTTT. It translates to CASSGTPSGNQPQHF. The rearrangement uses TRBV2 and TRBJ1-5; possibly TRBD1 for D (5 bases). Between the trimmed V and J ends, which lost 4 bases and 2 bases, there was a span of 12 bases. CDR3 size: 15 residues. CDR1 is SNHLY and CDR2 is FYNNEI in the germline V gene.

The CDR3 DNA reads as TGTGCCAGCAGTTTGGGGGGGGCCCACAATGAGCAGTTCTTC. Translating gives CASSLGGAHNEQFF. The gene calls are TRBV6-5 and TRBJ2-1; D might be TRBD2 (7 bases). Trimming pared 4 bases from V and 5 bases from J, leaving 12 bases between. This CDR3 spans 14 amino acids. CDR1 and CDR2 from the germline V gene are MNHEY and SVGAGI.

This chain joins TRBV6-5 and TRBJ1-5, with no clear D. Germline CDR1 MNHEY, CDR2 SVGAGI. V lost 2 bases and J lost 7, with 9 bases in between. The CDR3 is made up of 13 amino acids. The chain's CDR3 is CASSYDGRQPQHF. The CDR3 bases are TGTGCCAGCAGTTACGACGGGAGGCAGCCCCAGCATTTT.

In its sample, this clone was seen a few times. The genes are TRBV9 and TRBJ2-2; D possibly corresponds to TRBD1 (6 bases). CDR3 length: 18 amino acids. CDR1 SGDLS and CDR2 YYNGEE come from the germline V gene. Between the trimmed V and J ends, which lost 4 bases and 1 base, there was a span of 20 bases. CDR3 loop: CASSPRTGTKKNTGELFF. CDR3 nucleotides: TGTGCCAGCAGCCCCCGGACCGGGACAAAAAAGAACACCGGGGAGCTGTTTTTT.

In this sample, this clone turned up a few times. This chain's CDR3 is CASSLGGQAPTDTQYF. CDR3 nucleotides: TGTGCCAGCAGCTTGGGGGGGCAGGCGCCCACAGATACGCAGTATTTT. The chain couples TRBV11-3 to TRBJ2-3, with D tentatively TRBD2 (7 bases). The CDR3 length is 16 residues. Germline CDR1 reads SGHNT; CDR2 reads YENEEA. Trimming removed 3 bases at V and 2 bases at J, with 15 bases between.

The chain couples TRBV29-1 to TRBJ1-4; 7 bases agree with TRBD1. CDR3 length equals 17 residues. Germline V gene data show CDR1 as SQVTM and CDR2 as ANQGSEA. J gave up 7 bases and V 0 bases, and 14 bases lay outside the gene matches. CDR3 sequence reads: CSVEDLSTGLAGEKLFF. Here the CDR3 DNA reads TGCAGCGTTGAAGATCTATCGACAGGGCTAGCAGGTGAAAAACTGTTTTTT.

The V gene is TRBV18, the J gene TRBJ2-7; TRBD2 matches at 8 bases. Losses at the gene ends were 6 bases for V and 2 bases for J; bases not matched to a gene: 6. Germline V gene lookup returns CDR1 KGHSH and CDR2 LQKENI. CDR3 length: 14 residues. CDR3 bases: TGTGCCAGCTCGAGCGGGAGAGGGACCTACGAGCAGTACTTC. Protein product: CASSSGRGTYEQYF.

The rearrangement uses TRBV6-5 and TRBJ2-3; 13 nucleotides agree with TRBD2. The CDR3 sequence is 15 residues long. V shed 6 bases and J 6 bases; nucleotides not matched to a gene: 6. In germline, CDR1 is MNHEY, CDR2 SVGAGI. The CDR3 is CASSRGTSGADTQYF. As DNA, the CDR3 is TGTGCCAGCAGCAGGGGGACTAGCGGGGCGGATACGCAGTATTTT.

The CDR3: CASSLGTNYGYTF. The CDR3 DNA is TGTGCCAGCAGCTTAGGTACTAACTATGGCTACACCTTC. The chain has TRBV7-6 and TRBJ1-2; D unresolved. V lost 1 base and J lost 0, with 3 bases in between. The CDR3 spans 13 residues. Germline values: CDR1 SGHVS, CDR2 FNYEAQ.

CDR3 in DNA: TGTGCCAGCTCCGCATCCCCCGGGACAGGTAACTACGAGCAGTACTTC. Protein: CASSASPGTGNYEQYF. The chain has TRBV18 and TRBJ2-7; TRBD1 aligns across 8 bases. The ends lost 6 bases at V and 3 bases at J; junction bases unmatched: 13. Germline values: CDR1 KGHSH, CDR2 LQKENI. The length of the CDR3 is 16 residues. Using reference TRBV18 and TRBJ2-7 for the parts outside the CDR3, the full variable domain is NAGVMQNPRHLVRRRGQEARLRCSPMKGHSHVYWYRQLPEEGLKFMVYLQKENIIDESGMPKERFSAEFPKEGPSILRIQQVVRGDSAAYFCASSASPGTGNYEQYFGPGTRLTVT.

The J gene is TRBJ1-3, the V gene TRBV18; 9 bases agree with TRBD1. With V trimmed by 3 bases and J by 4 bases, 7 bases remained unmatched. The germline CDR1 and CDR2 sequences are KGHSH and LQKENI. This CDR3 region has 16 residues. The CDR3 sequence: CASSPTGGYVGNTIYF. CDR3 sequence (DNA): TGTGCCAGCTCACCGACAGGGGGTTATGTCGGAAACACCATATATTTT.

This sequence joins TRBV29-1 and TRBJ1-1, with a possible D match to TRBD1 (6 bases). This CDR3 has 11 amino acids. CDR1 is SQVTM and CDR2 is ANQGSEA in the germline V gene. V shed 7 bases and J shed 6 bases, with 12 bases lying between them. CDR3 bases: TGCAGCGCCACAGGGTGGGCTGAAGCTTTCTTT. This sequence encodes CSATGWAEAFF.